Below, 8 T cell receptor beta chains from the same sample are listed, as sequenced in a study of T cells in Graves' hyperthyroidism and ophthalmopathy. TCR beta CDR3 sequences were amplified from RNA transcripts. HTBI primers were the set used in a first-round RT-PCR of the TCR CDR3. From the multiplex PCR reads, TCRdb called clonotypes with MiXCR, one entry per CDR3 protein. Of roughly 350,000 distinct CDR3 sequences in the sample, roughly 14% were seen once. Sequenced material: blood. The receptor source for this set is a young woman with Graves' ophthalmopathy.

This clonotype was observed at least ten times. J is TRBJ2-7 and V is TRBV7-2, with D unclear. The CDR3 spans 13 residues. CDR1 is SGHTA and CDR2 is FQGNSA in the germline V gene. V lost 2 bases, J lost 4 bases, and 9 bases lay in between. CDR3 amino acids: CASSLQVLYEQYF. DNA for the CDR3: TGTGCCAGCAGCTTACAGGTGTTGTACGAGCAGTACTTC.

Ten or more counts support this clonotype. The chain has TRBV12-3 or TRBV12-4 and TRBJ2-2; 9 bases are a match to TRBD2. The CDR3 sequence is 17 residues long. The trim removed 1 base at V and 4 bases at J, leaving 7 bases unmatched. The chain's CDR3 is CASSLVAGARGTGELFF. In DNA form, the CDR3 reads TGTGCCAGCAGTTTAGTAGCGGGGGCAAGGGGCACCGGGGAGCTGTTTTTT.

This clonotype has at least ten counts. The chain uses TRBV29-1 and TRBJ1-2; unclear D gene. Germline assignment: CDR1 SQVTM and CDR2 ANQGSEA. This CDR3 comprises 14 residues. Trimming removed 7 bases from V and 4 bases from J, with 19 bases in between. The CDR3 DNA follows: TGCAGCGCCTCGGACCCCGGAGGTGGCTATGGCTACACCTTC. Its protein product is CSASDPGGGYGYTF.

This clonotype was counted ten times or more. The chain carries TRBV6-2 or TRBV6-3 and TRBJ2-1; D uncertain. There are 13 residues in the CDR3. CDR1 is MNHEY and CDR2 is SVGEGT in the germline V gene. The ends were cut back, 8 bases at V and 5 bases at J, with 13 bases in the middle. The CDR3: CASRAGENNEQFF. CDR3 bases: TGTGCCAGCCGAGCTGGAGAGAACAATGAGCAGTTCTTC.

The chain links TRBV29-1 to TRBJ2-7, with 10 bases fitting TRBD1. Trimming cost V 5 bases and J 2 bases; bases outside gene matches: 3. The CDR3 consists of 13 residues. Per the germline V gene, CDR1 is SQVTM and CDR2 is ANQGSEA. Here the CDR3 reads CSVRTGGTYEQYF. The CDR3 DNA sequence: TGCAGCGTTCGGACAGGGGGGACCTACGAGCAGTACTTC.

This clonotype was detected many times. The chain couples TRBV6-1 to TRBJ2-5, with 8 nucleotides matching TRBD1. Germline CDR1 reads MNHNS; CDR2 reads SASEGT. The CDR3 spans 12 residues. The V segment lost 5 bases and the J segment 5 bases; nucleotides outside the gene matches: 1. The CDR3 sequence: CASSWTGETQYF. CDR3 DNA sequence: TGTGCCAGCAGTTGGACAGGGGAGACCCAGTACTTC.

This clonotype was detected many times. The rearrangement joins TRBV6-5 to TRBJ2-7, with D uncertain. The CDR3 has 15 residues. V lost 0 bases and J 0 bases, leaving 9 bases between the germline ends. Germline loops: CDR1 MNHEY, CDR2 SVGAGI. The CDR3 DNA sequence: TGTGCCAGCAGTTACTCGAAGGCAGACTCCTACGAGCAGTACTTC. It codes for CASSYSKADSYEQYF.

This clonotype was seen repeatedly, ten times or more. The chain links TRBV29-1 to TRBJ2-2, with D perhaps assigned TRBD1 or TRBD2 (6 bases each). The V and J ends lost 3 bases and 6 bases respectively, with 14 bases between them. CDR3 size: 14 residues. CDR1 and CDR2 (germline): SQVTM, ANQGSEA. CDR3 DNA: TGCAGCGTTGAGTTCGGGGGCGCGTCCGGGGAGCTGTTTTTT. Amino acids: CSVEFGGASGELFF.